These 24 T cell receptor beta chains were sequenced from one sample in a study of blood T cell repertoires in COVID-19 (TCRdb year 2020). Library construction relied on the immunoSEQ multiplex PCR assay. TCRdb took over this immuneACCESS table, retaining in-frame rearrangements with V and J assigned. Such tables are incomplete; in checked studies, under half of the missing clones stem from an unresolved V gene, and the remainder is unexplained. The sample data list around 370,000 clones, and 75% to 90% of these were observed just once. Roughly 6.3% of the sample rests with the top ten. Material for sequencing was peripheral blood. The receptors shown here come from a woman aged 45-59 years with COVID-19, enrolled during active disease.

This chain links TRBV30 with TRBJ1-5, with a weak D call TRBD1 (6 bases). Trimming stripped 1 base from V and 2 bases from J, with 6 bases between. This CDR3 region has 13 residues. CDR1 and CDR2 from the germline V gene are GTSNPN and SVGIG (reference sequence). DNA for the CDR3: TGTGCCTGGAGTGCAGGGGGCAATCAGCCCCAGCATTTT. It translates to CAWSAGGNQPQHF.

This chain connects TRBV14 to TRBJ1-6; the match to TRBD1 covers 10 bases. CDR3 size: 15 residues. The germline CDR1 and CDR2 sequences are SGHDN and FVKESK. With 1 base clipped from V and 7 bases from J, the junction kept 1 base outside the gene matches. The DNA for the CDR3 is TGTGCCAGCAGCCAAGGGACAGGGGGGAATTCACCCCTCCACTTT. This sequence encodes CASSQGTGGNSPLHF.

The rearrangement links TRBV27 to TRBJ2-7, with D possibly TRBD2 on 6 matching bases. Germline assignment: CDR1 MNHEY and CDR2 SMNVEV (reference sequence). Trimming removed 2 bases from V and 7 bases from J, with 12 bases in between. The length of the CDR3 is 13 residues. DNA for the CDR3: TGTGCCAGCAGTTTAACAGGAGGGCCGGAGCAGTACTTC. Translated, it gives CASSLTGGPEQYF.

This sequence joins TRBV11-2 and TRBJ2-5, with 12 nucleotides matching TRBD2. The CDR3 consists of 15 residues. With 5 bases clipped from V and 5 bases from J, the junction kept 6 bases outside the gene matches. Germline assignment: CDR1 SGHAT and CDR2 FQNNGV. The CDR3 protein is CASSTLAGGRETQYF. DNA of the CDR3: TGTGCCAGCAGCACGCTAGCGGGAGGGCGTGAGACCCAGTACTTC.

This sequence joins TRBV3-1 (or the pseudogene TRBV3-2) and TRBJ2-7, with D maybe TRBD1 (6 bases). The V end lost 4 bases, the J end lost 2 bases, and 12 bases lay between the germline ends. The CDR3 runs to 14 residues. Per germline, CDR1 LGHDT and CDR2 YNNKEL (reference sequence). The CDR3 is CASSLLGGPYEQYF. The CDR3 DNA sequence: TGTGCCAGCAGCCTTCTAGGGGGTCCCTACGAGCAGTACTTC.

The gene calls are TRBV4-1 and TRBJ2-7, with a tentative D call TRBD1 (6 bases). The germline gives CDR1 MGHRA, CDR2 YSYEKL. The CDR3 totals 15 residues. V was trimmed by 0 bases and J by 3 bases, leaving 12 bases between them. Here the CDR3 reads CASSQDGGHYYEQYF. CDR3 in DNA: TGCGCCAGCAGCCAAGATGGGGGACATTACTACGAGCAGTACTTC.

The table lists this clone with a count of one. The rearrangement uses TRBV30 and TRBJ2-1; 13 nucleotides line up with TRBD2. J gave up 1 base and V 0 bases, and 9 bases lay outside the gene matches. Germline V lookup: CDR1 GTSNPN, CDR2 SVGIG (reference sequence). This CDR3 region has 19 residues. As DNA, the CDR3 is TGTGCCTGGAGTGTCCCTACTAGCGGGAGGGCCTCATCCTACAATGAGCAGTTCTTC. Its translation is CAWSVPTSGRASSYNEQFF.

The V gene is TRBV25-1, the J gene TRBJ2-7; weak D call: TRBD1 (5 bases). The CDR3 is 13 amino acids. Per germline, CDR1 MGHDK and CDR2 SYGVNS. V was shortened by 4 bases and J by 0 bases, with 7 bases between the two germline ends. The DNA for the CDR3 is TGTGCCAGCAGTGTGACAGACTCCTACGAGCAGTACTTC. This encodes CASSVTDSYEQYF.

Only a few counts were recorded for this clone. This sequence joins TRBV2 and TRBJ1-6; D perhaps matches TRBD1 (6 bases). The CDR3 runs 15 residues. Germline V CDR1 and CDR2: SNHLY, FYNNEI. The ends were cut back, 7 bases at V and 7 bases at J, with 17 bases in the middle. In DNA, the CDR3 is TGTGCCAGCATAGGAATTGGGACACAGAATTCACCCCTCCACTTT. This encodes CASIGIGTQNSPLHF.

J is TRBJ2-7 and V is TRBV7-9, with 12 bases matching TRBD1. Unmatched junction bases numbered 8, after V lost 4 bases and J lost 7 bases. Germline V CDR1 and CDR2: SEHNR, FQNEAQ (reference sequence). The CDR3 spans 15 residues. CDR3 protein: CASSSPGQGAREQYF. CDR3 in DNA: TGTGCCAGCAGCTCGCCGGGACAGGGGGCACGGGAGCAGTACTTC. Complete variable domain (other parts from reference TRBV7-9 and TRBJ2-7): DTGVSQNPRHKITKRGQNVTFRCDPISEHNRLYWYRQTLGQGPEFLTYFQNEAQLEKSRLLSDRFSAERPKGSFSTLEIQRTEQGDSAMYLCASSSPGQGAREQYFGPGTRLTVT.

This chain links TRBV5-1 with TRBJ2-1; TRBD1 agrees at 7 bases. This CDR3 has 15 residues. V lost 4 bases and J lost 3; bases outside the gene matches: 7. Germline-derived CDR1 and CDR2 are SGHRS and YFSETQ. DNA of the CDR3: TGCGCCAGCAGCGCCGAGACAGGGTACTACAATGAGCAGTTCTTC. It is translated as CASSAETGYYNEQFF.

V and J are TRBV7-6 and TRBJ2-2, with D unresolved. The germline V gene encodes CDR1 SGHVS and CDR2 FNYEAQ. Trimming stripped 1 base from V and 2 bases from J, with 8 bases between. The CDR3 consists of 15 residues. CDR3 sequence reads: CASSLVAINTGELFF. The CDR3 nucleotides are TGTGCCAGCAGCTTAGTTGCGATAAACACCGGGGAGCTGTTTTTT.

The V gene is TRBV11-3, the J gene TRBJ1-1, with D possibly matching TRBD1 (5 bases). The V gene's germline CDR1 is SGHNT and CDR2 YENEEA. Trimming took off 3 bases at V and 8 bases at J, with 13 bases between the two ends. This CDR3 comprises 13 residues. Here the CDR3 reads CASSLGPLGEAFF. The CDR3 DNA reads as TGTGCCAGCAGCTTGGGGCCACTCGGGGAAGCTTTCTTT. Combining the CDR3 with reference TRBV11-3 and TRBJ1-1 gives the whole variable domain EAGVVQSPRYKIIEKKQPVAFWCNPISGHNTLYWYLQNLGQGPELLIRYENEEAVDDSQLPKDRFSAERLKGVDSTLKIQPAELGDSAVYLCASSLGPLGEAFFGQGTRLTVV.

The J gene is TRBJ2-1, the V gene TRBV4-3, with 11 positions matching TRBD2. The length of the CDR3 is 15 residues. From germline, CDR1 is LGHNA and CDR2 YSLEER. Trimming removed 4 bases from V and 8 bases from J; junction bases left unmatched: 7. The CDR3 here is CASSPSSGRADEQFF. CDR3 bases: TGCGCCAGCAGCCCGAGTAGCGGGAGGGCCGATGAGCAGTTCTTC.

The chain employs TRBV29-1 and TRBJ2-2, with D possibly matching TRBD2 (6 bases). V gave up 2 bases and J gave up 7 bases, with 14 bases separating them. The CDR3 spans 14 residues. Per germline, CDR1 SQVTM and CDR2 ANQGSEA. The CDR3 DNA reads as TGCAGCGTTGAAAAAAGGGGACTGGGCGGGGAGCTGTTTTTT. This translates into CSVEKRGLGGELFF.

V and J are TRBV11-3 and TRBJ2-7; D unclear. Germline loops: CDR1 SGHNT, CDR2 YENEEA. The CDR3 has 12 residues. V gave up 0 bases and J gave up 4 bases, with 4 bases separating them. The CDR3 nucleotides read TGTGCCAGCAGCTTAGACGCGTACGAGCAGTACTTC. It codes for CASSLDAYEQYF.

The chain uses TRBV19 and TRBJ1-5; D is undetermined. This CDR3 contains 14 residues. Germline CDR1 and CDR2: LNHDA and SQIVND (reference sequence). Trimming pared 5 bases from V and 4 bases from J, leaving 12 bases between. CDR3 loop: CASSWFGGNQPQHF. The CDR3, as DNA: TGTGCCAGTAGTTGGTTTGGAGGGAATCAGCCCCAGCATTTT.

The rearrangement uses TRBV7-3 and TRBJ2-1, with D possibly being TRBD2 (5 bases). This CDR3 region has 15 residues. V was cut by 5 bases and J by 7 bases, with 18 bases left in between. CDR1 SGHTA and CDR2 FQGTGA come from the germline V gene. The CDR3 DNA is TGTGCCAGCAGCGCCGCGACTAAGGTTTTGAATGAGCAGTTCTTC. This codes for CASSAATKVLNEQFF.

The chain joins TRBV6-5 to TRBJ2-7; possible D gene TRBD1, 6 bases. The CDR3 has 14 amino acids. V was clipped by 4 bases and J by 4 bases, with 14 bases between them. The V gene's germline CDR1 is MNHEY and CDR2 SVGAGI. DNA of the CDR3: TGTGCCAGCAGTTTACAGGGATCGGGGTACGAGCAGTACTTC. Its protein product is CASSLQGSGYEQYF.

The chain combines TRBV28 with TRBJ1-1; 8 positions match TRBD1. CDR1 is MDHEN and CDR2 is SYDVKM in the germline V gene. Losses at the gene ends were 6 bases for V and 5 bases for J; bases not matched to a gene: 11. The CDR3 contains 15 residues. As DNA, the CDR3 is TGTGCCAGCAGCCCATCAAGGCAGGGGGCAACTGAAGCTTTCTTT. Translating it yields CASSPSRQGATEAFF.

V and J are TRBV9 and TRBJ2-2; 7 nucleotides align to TRBD2. V lost 0 bases and J lost 7; bases outside the gene matches: 6. The germline CDR1 and CDR2 sequences are SGDLS and YYNGEE. This CDR3 contains 15 residues. CDR3 DNA sequence: TGTGCCAGCAGCGTAGTGGGGGAGGGCTTCGGGGAGCTGTTTTTT. Translation: CASSVVGEGFGELFF.

This rearrangement joins TRBV30 to TRBJ2-3, with 8 bases aligning to TRBD2. Per the germline V gene, CDR1 is GTSNPN and CDR2 is SVGIG (reference sequence). CDR3 length: 17 amino acids. The ends lost 0 bases at V and 3 bases at J; junction bases unmatched: 11. CDR3 DNA sequence: TGTGCCTGGAGTGTCTGGAGGAAGCGGGAGCTTACAGATACGCAGTATTTT. This sequence encodes CAWSVWRKRELTDTQYF. Full variable domain (rest looked up from reference TRBV30 and TRBJ2-3): SQTIHQWPATLVQPVGSPLSLECTVEGTSNPNLYWYRQAAGRGLQLLFYSVGIGQISSEVPQNLSASRPQDRQFILSSKKLLLSDSGFYLCAWSVWRKRELTDTQYFGPGTRLTVL.

This chain connects TRBV6-2 or TRBV6-3 to TRBJ1-2, with TRBD1 as a possible D gene (6 bases). Germline V CDR1 and CDR2: MNHEY, SVGEGT. This CDR3 contains 16 residues. V was shortened by 4 bases and J by 5 bases, with 20 bases between the two germline ends. CDR3 coding DNA: TGTGCCAGCAGTTCCAATCGGTACAGGGACGGGTATGGCTACACCTTC. Translated, it gives CASSSNRYRDGYGYTF.

This chain links TRBV3-1 (or the pseudogene TRBV3-2) with TRBJ2-5, with 7 positions matching TRBD2. Germline V gene sequence: CDR1 LGHDT, CDR2 YNNKEL (reference sequence). Trimming removed 3 bases from V and 4 bases from J; junction bases left unmatched: 8. The CDR3 has 15 residues. The CDR3 nucleotides read TGTGCCAGCAGCCAGCGCGGGAGCGCTGGAGAGACCCAGTACTTC. This gives the protein CASSQRGSAGETQYF.